This TCR beta chain was documented in a study of shared clonotypes between healthy human individuals. Overall study context: The composition of the donors was two women and a few men aged 18 to 49. Every donor yielded three CD4 naive, three CD4 memory, two CD8 naive and one CD8 memory plate.

This CDR3 comprises 15 residues. A note on this clone: Its matching antigen is unknown.

Findings of the study overall: Between several donors, naive CD4 clonotypes were shared at a level of around 5.2%.

When replicate PCRs were run on sorted subsets, they used around 200 ng DNA, around 33,000 T cell genomes. TCRdb keeps only in-frame clones here, not all; method: immunoSEQ multiplex PCR. Among some 2.1 million clones listed, 80% to 95% were seen once. Positively selected for CCR7, the CD45RO-negative cells used as naive CD8 cells excluded terminally differentiated effector memory CD45RA+ cells. The specimen sequenced was naive CD8+ T cells from PBMCs. The receptor's source is a man younger than 35 in good health. Some clones in this sample may be carry-over from other donors' samples. V gene TRBV21-1 combines with J gene TRBJ2-7; TRBD2 is the table's D call, not checked against the DNA. TRBV21-1 is a pseudogene locus. CDR3 protein: CASISAGDPVYEQYF. The CDR3 bases are TGTGCCAGCATTTCAGCGGGAGACCCCGTCTACGAGCAGTACTTC.